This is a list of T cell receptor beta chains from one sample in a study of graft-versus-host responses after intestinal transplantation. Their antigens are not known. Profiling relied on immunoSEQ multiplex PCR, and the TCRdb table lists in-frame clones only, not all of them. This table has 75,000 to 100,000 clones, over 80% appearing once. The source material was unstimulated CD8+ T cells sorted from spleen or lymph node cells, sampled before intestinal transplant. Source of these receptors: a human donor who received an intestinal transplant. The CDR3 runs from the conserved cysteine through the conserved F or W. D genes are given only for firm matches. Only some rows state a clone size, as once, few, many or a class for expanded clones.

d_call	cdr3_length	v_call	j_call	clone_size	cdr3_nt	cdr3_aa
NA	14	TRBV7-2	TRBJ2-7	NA	TGTGCCAGCAGCTTAGCCGGGAGTAGGCACGAGCAGTACTTC	CASSLAGSRHEQYF
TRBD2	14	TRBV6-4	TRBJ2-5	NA	TGTGCCAGCAAGGATAATGCGGGAGAGGAGACCCAGTACTTC	CASKDNAGEETQYF
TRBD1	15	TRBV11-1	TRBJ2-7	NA	TGTGCCAGCAGCGTGGGGACAGGGGGAACCAACGAGCAGTACTTC	CASSVGTGGTNEQYF
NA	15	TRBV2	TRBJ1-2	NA	TGTGCCAGCAGTTTCAACAGGGAGAGTTACTATGGCTACACCTTC	CASSFNRESYYGYTF
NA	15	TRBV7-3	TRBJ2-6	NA	TGTGCCAGCAGCCCAACAGGTTCCGGGGCCAACGTCCTGACTTTC	CASSPTGSGANVLTF
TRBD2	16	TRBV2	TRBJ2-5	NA	TGTGCCAGCAGTGAATCCACTAGCGGGCTCCAAGAGACCCAGTACTTC	CASSESTSGLQETQYF
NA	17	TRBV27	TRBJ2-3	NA	TGTGCCAGCAGTTTTATCGTAGCGAAGACTAGCACAGATACGCAGTATTTT	CASSFIVAKTSTDTQYF
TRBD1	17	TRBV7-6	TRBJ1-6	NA	TGTGCCAGCAGCTCTATTTCAGGGGGCGCGGGTAATTCACCCCTCCACTTT	CASSSISGGAGNSPLHF
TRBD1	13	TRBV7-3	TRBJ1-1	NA	TGTGCCAGCAGCTTGAAGGGGGCGCGGGAAGCTTTCTTT	CASSLKGAREAFF
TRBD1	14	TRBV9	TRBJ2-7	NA	TGTGCCAGCAGCCTCGGGACAGGGACCCACGAGCAGTACTTC	CASSLGTGTHEQYF
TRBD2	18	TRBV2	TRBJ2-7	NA	TGTGCCAGCAGTGAAGCGGTACTAGCGGGGGCTACCGAGTACGAGCAGTACTTC	CASSEAVLAGATEYEQYF
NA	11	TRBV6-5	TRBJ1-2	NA	TGTGCCAGCAGTTACTTTGGAGCTAAAACTTTC	CASSYFGAKTF
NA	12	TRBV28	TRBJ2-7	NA	TGTGCCAGCAGCTCGGATCCCTACGAGCAGTACTTC	CASSSDPYEQYF
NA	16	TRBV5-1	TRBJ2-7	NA	TGCGCCAGCAGCCTCCTAAACCGGGACTGGGCCTACGAGCAGTACTTC	CASSLLNRDWAYEQYF
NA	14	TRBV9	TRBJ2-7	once	TGTGCCAGCAGCGTAGAGGGCGCCACCTACGAGCAGTACTTC	CASSVEGATYEQYF
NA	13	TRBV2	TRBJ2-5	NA	TGTGCCAGCAGTGGAGTCGTCCAAGAGACCCAGTACTTC	CASSGVVQETQYF
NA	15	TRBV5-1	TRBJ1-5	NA	TGCGCCAGCAGCTTGGACATCCATAGCAATCAGCCCCAGCATTTT	CASSLDIHSNQPQHF
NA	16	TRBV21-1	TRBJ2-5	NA	TGTGCCAGCTGTTGCGGGACAGGGAGGGTGGGAGAGACCCAGTACTTC	CASCCGTGRVGETQYF
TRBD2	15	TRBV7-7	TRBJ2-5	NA	TGTGCCAGCAGCATACTAGCGGGGGATCGGGAGACCCAGTACTTC	CASSILAGDRETQYF
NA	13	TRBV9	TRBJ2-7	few	TGTGCCAGCAGCGTAGCTAGCTCCTACGAGCAGTACTTC	CASSVASSYEQYF
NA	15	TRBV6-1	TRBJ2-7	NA	TGTGCCAGCAGTACCGCCGGGCGAGGAGTGTACGAGCAGTACTTC	CASSTAGRGVYEQYF
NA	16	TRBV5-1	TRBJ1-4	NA	TGCGCCAGCAAGTCTACAGGCCTTGCAACTAATGAAAAACTGTTTTTT	CASKSTGLATNEKLFF
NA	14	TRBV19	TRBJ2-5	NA	TGTGCCAGTAGCCGCCTGGTCAGCCCAGAGACCCAGTACTTC	CASSRLVSPETQYF
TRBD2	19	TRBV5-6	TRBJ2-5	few	TGTGCCAGCAGCTTTCCGCCGGGACTAGCGGGAGTGACACAAGAGACCCAGTACTTC	CASSFPPGLAGVTQETQYF
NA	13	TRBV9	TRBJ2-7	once	TGTGCCAGCAGCCTAGTTCCCGGGGACGAGCAGTACTTC	CASSLVPGDEQYF
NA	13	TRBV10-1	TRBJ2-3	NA	TGCGCCAGCAGTGGTAGTTACACAGATACGCAGTATTTT	CASSGSYTDTQYF
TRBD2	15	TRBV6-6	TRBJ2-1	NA	TGTGCCAGCAGTTCAGATAGCGGGAGTTGGTTTGAGCAGTTCTTC	CASSSDSGSWFEQFF
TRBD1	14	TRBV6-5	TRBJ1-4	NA	TGTGCCAGCAGTACCGGGACAGCGAATGAAAAACTGTTTTTT	CASSTGTANEKLFF
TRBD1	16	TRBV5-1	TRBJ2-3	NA	TGCGCCAGCAGCTTGTTTTGGGACAGACGCACAGATACGCAGTATTTT	CASSLFWDRRTDTQYF
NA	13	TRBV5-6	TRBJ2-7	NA	TGTGCCAGCAGCTTCGGGCTAGCTGGGGAGCAGTACTTC	CASSFGLAGEQYF
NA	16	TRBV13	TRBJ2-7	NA	TGTGCCAGCAGCCACCGACAGGAGGGAACAAGTTACGAGCAGTACTTC	CASSHRQEGTSYEQYF
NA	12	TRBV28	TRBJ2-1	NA	TGTGCCAGCAGTTTATATTCCTATGAGCAGTTCTTC	CASSLYSYEQFF